Listed below are T cell receptor beta chains from one sample, sequenced in a study of PD-L1 blockade in urothelial cancer. Only in-frame clones appear in the TCRdb table, and some are missing; sequencing was by immunoSEQ multiplex PCR. The sample records tens of thousands of clones, approximately 80% being singletons. Sequenced here: PBMCs, sampled around atezolizumab (anti-PD-L1) treatment. The receptors were sampled from a man between 65 and 85 years old with urothelial cancer. CDR3s include the opening cysteine and the closing phenylalanine or tryptophan. A D gene is named only where the DNA matches it firmly.

d_gene: TRBD1; j_gene: TRBJ1-1; v_gene: TRBV5-1; CDR3aa: CASSYSTGATEAFF; CDR3nt: TGCGCCAGCAGCTACTCGACAGGGGCCACTGAAGCTTTCTTT
d_gene: -; j_gene: TRBJ2-3; v_gene: TRBV9; CDR3aa: CASSEGVRGSTDTQYF; CDR3nt: TGTGCCAGCAGCGAAGGTGTTAGGGGGAGCACAGATACGCAGTATTTT
d_gene: TRBD1; j_gene: TRBJ2-7; v_gene: TRBV6-5; CDR3aa: CASRPGGLSYEQYF; CDR3nt: TGTGCCAGCAGGCCAGGGGGTCTCTCCTACGAGCAGTACTTC
d_gene: TRBD1; j_gene: TRBJ1-3; v_gene: TRBV7-2; CDR3aa: CASSDQGTAGNTIYF; CDR3nt: TGTGCCAGCAGCGACCAAGGGACAGCTGGAAACACCATATATTTT
d_gene: TRBD2; j_gene: TRBJ2-7; v_gene: TRBV27; CDR3aa: CASSSRKAGGTYEQYF; CDR3nt: TGTGCCAGCAGTTCGCGAAAAGCGGGAGGTACCTACGAGCAGTACTTC
d_gene: -; j_gene: TRBJ2-7; v_gene: TRBV6-1; CDR3aa: CASSERGEATSYEQYF; CDR3nt: TGTGCCAGCAGTGAGCGGGGCGAAGCGACCTCCTACGAGCAGTACTTC
d_gene: -; j_gene: TRBJ2-7; v_gene: TRBV5-1; CDR3aa: CASSLFFGGKGEQYF; CDR3nt: TGCGCCAGCAGCTTGTTCTTCGGCGGGAAGGGCGAGCAGTACTTC
d_gene: -; j_gene: TRBJ2-7; v_gene: TRBV2; CDR3aa: CASMGPQTTYEQYF; CDR3nt: TGTGCCAGCATGGGGCCCCAAACTACCTACGAGCAGTACTTC
d_gene: -; j_gene: TRBJ1-2; v_gene: TRBV7-3; CDR3aa: CASSLTGSYGYTF; CDR3nt: TGTGCCAGCAGCCTTACAGGGAGCTATGGCTACACCTTC
d_gene: -; j_gene: TRBJ2-3; v_gene: TRBV2; CDR3aa: CASKERSPPDTQYF; CDR3nt: TGTGCCAGCAAGGAGCGGTCCCCCCCGGATACGCAGTATTTT
d_gene: -; j_gene: TRBJ2-1; v_gene: TRBV7-9; CDR3aa: CASSLAQTEVAGKQFF; CDR3nt: TGTGCCAGCAGCTTAGCCCAGACGGAGGTCGCGGGGAAGCAGTTCTTC
d_gene: -; j_gene: TRBJ2-1; v_gene: TRBV7-9; CDR3aa: CASSLGTTYNEQFF; CDR3nt: TGTGCCAGCAGCTTAGGGACTACCTACAATGAGCAGTTCTTC
d_gene: -; j_gene: TRBJ2-3; v_gene: TRBV9; CDR3aa: CASSVEGDSADTQYF; CDR3nt: TGTGCCAGCAGCGTAGAAGGGGATTCGGCAGATACGCAGTATTTT